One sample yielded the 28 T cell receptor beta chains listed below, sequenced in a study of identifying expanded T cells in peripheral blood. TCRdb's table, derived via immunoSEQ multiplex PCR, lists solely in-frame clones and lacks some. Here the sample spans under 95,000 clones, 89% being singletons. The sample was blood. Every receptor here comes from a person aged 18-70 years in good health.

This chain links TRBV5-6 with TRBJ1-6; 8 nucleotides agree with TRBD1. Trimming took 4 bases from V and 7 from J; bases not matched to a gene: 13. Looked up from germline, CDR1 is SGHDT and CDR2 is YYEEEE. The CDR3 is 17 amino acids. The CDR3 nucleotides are TGTGCCAGCAGCCCAGACAGGGGATTAGGGGCCAATTCACCCCTCCACTTT. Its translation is CASSPDRGLGANSPLHF.

The CDR3 here is CSVEGQGEDEQYF. CDR3 bases: TGCAGCGTTGAGGGCCAGGGTGAAGATGAGCAGTACTTC. The J gene is TRBJ2-7, the V gene TRBV29-1; possible D gene TRBD1, 5 bases. V was shortened by 3 bases and J by 7 bases, with 16 bases between the two germline ends. This CDR3 has 13 amino acids. The germline gives CDR1 SQVTM, CDR2 ANQGSEA.

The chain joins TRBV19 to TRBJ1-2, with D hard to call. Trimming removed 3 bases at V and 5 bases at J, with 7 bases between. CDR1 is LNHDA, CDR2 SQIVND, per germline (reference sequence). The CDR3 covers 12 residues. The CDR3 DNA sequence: TGTGCCAGTAGTATGAGGTTTTATGGCTACACCTTC. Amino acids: CASSMRFYGYTF.

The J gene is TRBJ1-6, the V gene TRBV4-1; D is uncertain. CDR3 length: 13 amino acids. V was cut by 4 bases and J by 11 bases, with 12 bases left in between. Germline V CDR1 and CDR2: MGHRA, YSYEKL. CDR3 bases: TGCGCCAGCAGCCTTGAAAAGGGTGCACCCCTCCACTTT. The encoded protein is CASSLEKGAPLHF.

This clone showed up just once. CDR3 loop: CARPGAFF. The CDR3 DNA follows: TGCGCCAGACCAGGAGCTTTCTTT. The J gene is TRBJ1-1, the V gene TRBV10-1; D not certain. The ends were cut back, 9 bases at V and 10 bases at J, with 6 bases in the middle. CDR1 WNHNN and CDR2 SYGVQD come from the germline V gene (reference sequence). The CDR3 has 8 amino acids.

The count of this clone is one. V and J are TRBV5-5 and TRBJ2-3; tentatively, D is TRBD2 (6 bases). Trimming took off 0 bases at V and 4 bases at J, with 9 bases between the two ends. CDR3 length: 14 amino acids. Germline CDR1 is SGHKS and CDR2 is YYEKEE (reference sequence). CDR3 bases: TGTGCCAGCAGCTTGGACGGGAGTTCAGATACGCAGTATTTT. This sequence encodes CASSLDGSSDTQYF.

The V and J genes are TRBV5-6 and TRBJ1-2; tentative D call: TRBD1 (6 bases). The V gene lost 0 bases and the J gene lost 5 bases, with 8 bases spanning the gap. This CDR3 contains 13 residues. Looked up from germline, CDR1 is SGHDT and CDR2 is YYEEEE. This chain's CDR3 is CASSLDRAYGYTF. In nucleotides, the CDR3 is TGTGCCAGCAGCTTGGACAGGGCTTATGGCTACACCTTC.

The chain's CDR3 is CALVAILGGHEQYF. CDR3 nucleotides: TGTGCTCTAGTTGCCATCCTAGGAGGCCACGAGCAGTACTTC. This chain links TRBV2 with TRBJ2-7; tentatively, D is TRBD2 (5 bases). This CDR3 comprises 14 residues. Germline V gene lookup returns CDR1 SNHLY and CDR2 FYNNEI. Full variable domain (rest looked up from reference TRBV2 and TRBJ2-7): EPEVTQTPSHQVTQMGQEVILRCVPISNHLYFYWYRQILGQKVEFLVSFYNNEISEKSEIFDDQFSVERPDGSNFTLKIRSTKLEDSAMYFCALVAILGGHEQYFGPGTRLTVT.

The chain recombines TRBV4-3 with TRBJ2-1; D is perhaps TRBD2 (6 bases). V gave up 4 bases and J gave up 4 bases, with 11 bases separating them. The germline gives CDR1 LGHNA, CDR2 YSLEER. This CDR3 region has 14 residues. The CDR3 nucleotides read TGCGCCAGCAGCCGCCTAGCGATTTACAATGAGCAGTTCTTC. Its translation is CASSRLAIYNEQFF.

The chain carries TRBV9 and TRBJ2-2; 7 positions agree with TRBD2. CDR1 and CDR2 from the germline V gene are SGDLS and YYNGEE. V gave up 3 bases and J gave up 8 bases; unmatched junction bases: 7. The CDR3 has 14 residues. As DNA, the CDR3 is TGTGCCAGCAGCGCTACTAGCGATGTGGGGGAGCTGTTTTTT. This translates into CASSATSDVGELFF.

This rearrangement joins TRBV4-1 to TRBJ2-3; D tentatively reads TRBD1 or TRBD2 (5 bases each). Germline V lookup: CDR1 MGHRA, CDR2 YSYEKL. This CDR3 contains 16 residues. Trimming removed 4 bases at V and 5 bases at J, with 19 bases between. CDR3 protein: CASSPYQGPTKDTQYF. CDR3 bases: TGCGCCAGCAGCCCCTATCAGGGACCTACTAAAGATACGCAGTATTTT.

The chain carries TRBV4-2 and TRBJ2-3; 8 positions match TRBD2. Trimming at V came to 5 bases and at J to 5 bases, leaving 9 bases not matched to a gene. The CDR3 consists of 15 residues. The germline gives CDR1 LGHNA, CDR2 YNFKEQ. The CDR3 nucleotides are TGTGCCAGCAGCATACCAGCGGGAGAAGGAGATACGCAGTATTTT. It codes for CASSIPAGEGDTQYF.

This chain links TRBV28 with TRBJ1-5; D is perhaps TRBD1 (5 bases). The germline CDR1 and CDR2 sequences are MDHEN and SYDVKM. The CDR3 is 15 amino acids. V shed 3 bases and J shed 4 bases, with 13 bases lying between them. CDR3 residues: CASSFVGRGNQPQHF. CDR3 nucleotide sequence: TGTGCCAGCAGTTTTGTGGGGCGAGGGAATCAGCCCCAGCATTTT.

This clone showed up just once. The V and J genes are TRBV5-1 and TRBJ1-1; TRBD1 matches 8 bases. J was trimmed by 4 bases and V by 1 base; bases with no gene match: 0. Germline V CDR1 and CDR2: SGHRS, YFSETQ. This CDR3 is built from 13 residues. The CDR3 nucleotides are TGCGCCAGCAGCTTGACAGGGGGCACTGAAGCTTTCTTT. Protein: CASSLTGGTEAFF.

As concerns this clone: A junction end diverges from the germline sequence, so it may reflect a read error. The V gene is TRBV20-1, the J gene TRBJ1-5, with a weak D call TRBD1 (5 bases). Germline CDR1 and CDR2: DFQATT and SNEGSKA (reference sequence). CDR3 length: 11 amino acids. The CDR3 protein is CSARRDSRTYF. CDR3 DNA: TGCAGTGCTAGACGGGACTCCCGGACGTATTTT.

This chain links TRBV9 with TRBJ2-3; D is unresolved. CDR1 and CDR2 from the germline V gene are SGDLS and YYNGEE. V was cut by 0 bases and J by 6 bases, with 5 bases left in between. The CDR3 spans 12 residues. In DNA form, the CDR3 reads TGTGCCAGCAGCGTAGTAGGGGATACGCAGTATTTT. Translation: CASSVVGDTQYF.

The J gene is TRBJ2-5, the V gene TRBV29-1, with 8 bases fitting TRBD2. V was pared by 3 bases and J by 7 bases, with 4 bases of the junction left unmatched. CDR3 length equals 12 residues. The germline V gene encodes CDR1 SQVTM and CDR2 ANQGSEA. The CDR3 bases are TGCAGCGTTGACGGGGCGGGAGGGACCCAGTACTTC. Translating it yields CSVDGAGGTQYF.

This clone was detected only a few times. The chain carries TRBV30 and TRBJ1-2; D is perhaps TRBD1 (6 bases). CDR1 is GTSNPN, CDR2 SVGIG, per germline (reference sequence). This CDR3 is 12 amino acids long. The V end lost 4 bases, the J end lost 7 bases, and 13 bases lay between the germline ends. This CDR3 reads CAWNLGGGGYTF. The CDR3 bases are TGTGCCTGGAATTTGGGGGGCGGTGGCTACACCTTC. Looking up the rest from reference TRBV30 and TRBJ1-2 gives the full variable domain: SQTIHQWPATLVQPVGSPLSLECTVEGTSNPNLYWYRQAAGRGLQLLFYSVGIGQISSEVPQNLSASRPQDRQFILSSKKLLLSDSGFYLCAWNLGGGGYTFGSGTRLTVV.

CDR3 bases: TGCGCCAGCAGCCCGGCAGGATTTTCAAACACCATATATTTT. Residues: CASSPAGFSNTIYF. The chain recombines TRBV5-1 with TRBJ1-3, with D unclear. CDR1 and CDR2 from the germline V gene are SGHRS and YFSETQ. CDR3 size: 14 residues. V was trimmed by 4 bases and J by 6 bases, leaving 14 bases between them. The whole variable domain, remainder taken from reference TRBV5-1 and TRBJ1-3, is KAGVTQTPRYLIKTRGQQVTLSCSPISGHRSVSWYQQTPGQGLQFLFEYFSETQRNKGNFPGRFSGRQFSNSRSEMNVSTLELGDSALYLCASSPAGFSNTIYFGEGSWLTVV.

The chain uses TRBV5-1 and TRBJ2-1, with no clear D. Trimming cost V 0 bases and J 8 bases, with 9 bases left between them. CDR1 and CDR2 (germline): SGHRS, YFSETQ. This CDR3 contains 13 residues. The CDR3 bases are TGCGCCAGCAGCTTGGAGGTGGGGTATGAGCAGTTCTTC. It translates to CASSLEVGYEQFF.

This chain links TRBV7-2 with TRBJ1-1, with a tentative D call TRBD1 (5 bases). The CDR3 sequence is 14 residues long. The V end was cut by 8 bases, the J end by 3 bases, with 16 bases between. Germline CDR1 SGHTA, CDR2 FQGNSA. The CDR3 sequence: CASAPRGVHTEAFF. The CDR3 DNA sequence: TGTGCCAGCGCACCCCGGGGCGTGCACACTGAAGCTTTCTTT.

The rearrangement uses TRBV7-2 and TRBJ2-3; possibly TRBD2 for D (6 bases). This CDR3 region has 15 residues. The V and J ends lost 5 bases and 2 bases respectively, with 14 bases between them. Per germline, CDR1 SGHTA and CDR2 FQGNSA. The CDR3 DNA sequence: TGTGCCAGCAGCCTGGTTAGCGGAGCCACAGATACGCAGTATTTT. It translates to CASSLVSGATDTQYF.

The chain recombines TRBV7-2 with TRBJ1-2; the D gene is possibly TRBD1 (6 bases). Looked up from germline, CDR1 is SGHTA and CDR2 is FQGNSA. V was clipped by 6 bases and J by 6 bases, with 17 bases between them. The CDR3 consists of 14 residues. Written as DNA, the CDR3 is TGTGCCAGCAGTTCGATACAGGGAAAAAATGGCTACACCTTC. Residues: CASSSIQGKNGYTF.

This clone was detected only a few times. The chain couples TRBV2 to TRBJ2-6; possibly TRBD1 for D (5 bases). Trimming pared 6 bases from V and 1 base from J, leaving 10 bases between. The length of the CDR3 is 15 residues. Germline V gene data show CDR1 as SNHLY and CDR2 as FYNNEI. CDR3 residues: CASSREVSGANVLTF. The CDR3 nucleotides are TGTGCCAGCAGCAGGGAAGTGTCTGGGGCCAACGTCCTGACTTTC.

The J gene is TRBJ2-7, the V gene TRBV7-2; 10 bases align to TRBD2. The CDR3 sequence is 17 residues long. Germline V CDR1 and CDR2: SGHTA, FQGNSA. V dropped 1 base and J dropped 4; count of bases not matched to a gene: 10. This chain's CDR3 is CASSLEASGSRGYEQYF. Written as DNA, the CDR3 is TGTGCCAGCAGCTTAGAGGCTAGCGGGAGTAGGGGGTACGAGCAGTACTTC.

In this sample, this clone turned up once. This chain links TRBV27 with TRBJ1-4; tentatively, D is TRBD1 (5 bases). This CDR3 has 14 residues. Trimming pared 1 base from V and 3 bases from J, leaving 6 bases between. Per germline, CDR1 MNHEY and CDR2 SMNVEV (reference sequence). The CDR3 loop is CASSLLGANEKLFF. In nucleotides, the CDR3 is TGTGCCAGCAGTTTATTGGGGGCTAATGAAAAACTGTTTTTT. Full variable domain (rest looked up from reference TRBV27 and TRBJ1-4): EAQVTQNPRYLITVTGKKLTVTCSQNMNHEYMSWYRQDPGLGLRQIYYSMNVEVTDKGDVPEGYKVSRKEKRNFPLILESPSPNQTSLYFCASSLLGANEKLFFGSGTQLSVL.

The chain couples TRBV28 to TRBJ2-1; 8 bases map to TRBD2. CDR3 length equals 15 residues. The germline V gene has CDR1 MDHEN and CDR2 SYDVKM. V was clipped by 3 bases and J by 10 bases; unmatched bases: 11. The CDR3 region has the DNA TGTGCCAGCAGTTTCGGGGGGACTAGTCGGGTCGAGCAGTTCTTC. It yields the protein CASSFGGTSRVEQFF.

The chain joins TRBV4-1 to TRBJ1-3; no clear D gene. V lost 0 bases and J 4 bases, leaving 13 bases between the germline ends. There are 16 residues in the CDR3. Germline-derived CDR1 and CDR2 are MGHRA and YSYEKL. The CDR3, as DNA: TGCGCCAGCAGCCAAGATTATGGTTCGGGGGGAAACACCATATATTTT. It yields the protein CASSQDYGSGGNTIYF.